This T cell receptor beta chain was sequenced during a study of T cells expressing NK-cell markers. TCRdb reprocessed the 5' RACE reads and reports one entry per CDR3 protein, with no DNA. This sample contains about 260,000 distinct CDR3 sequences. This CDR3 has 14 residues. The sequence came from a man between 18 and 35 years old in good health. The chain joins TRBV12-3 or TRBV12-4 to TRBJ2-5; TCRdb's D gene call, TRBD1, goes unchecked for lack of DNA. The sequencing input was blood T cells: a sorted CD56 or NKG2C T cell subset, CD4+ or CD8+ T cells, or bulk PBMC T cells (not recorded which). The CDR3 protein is CASSFSGRKETQYF.